This T cell receptor (beta chain) was identified during a study of control samples from healthy donors and cancer patients. Sequencing used immunoSEQ multiplex PCR; TCRdb keeps in-frame clones, though not all of them. Altogether around 130,000 clones are present, 85% to 90% being singletons, with the ten largest covering around 7.6%. This clone was seen just once. The CDR3 consists of 14 residues. With 7 bases clipped from V and 2 bases from J, the junction kept 6 bases outside the gene matches. Germline CDR1 reads WSHSY; CDR2 reads SAAADI. This chain uses TRBV10-2 with TRBJ2-7; 9 positions agree with TRBD1. Sequencing was performed on PBMCs. The TCR comes from a middle-aged man with head and neck cancer. The chain's CDR3 is CASIVGTGTYEQYF. The CDR3 DNA is TGCGCCAGCATTGTCGGGACAGGGACCTACGAGCAGTACTTC.